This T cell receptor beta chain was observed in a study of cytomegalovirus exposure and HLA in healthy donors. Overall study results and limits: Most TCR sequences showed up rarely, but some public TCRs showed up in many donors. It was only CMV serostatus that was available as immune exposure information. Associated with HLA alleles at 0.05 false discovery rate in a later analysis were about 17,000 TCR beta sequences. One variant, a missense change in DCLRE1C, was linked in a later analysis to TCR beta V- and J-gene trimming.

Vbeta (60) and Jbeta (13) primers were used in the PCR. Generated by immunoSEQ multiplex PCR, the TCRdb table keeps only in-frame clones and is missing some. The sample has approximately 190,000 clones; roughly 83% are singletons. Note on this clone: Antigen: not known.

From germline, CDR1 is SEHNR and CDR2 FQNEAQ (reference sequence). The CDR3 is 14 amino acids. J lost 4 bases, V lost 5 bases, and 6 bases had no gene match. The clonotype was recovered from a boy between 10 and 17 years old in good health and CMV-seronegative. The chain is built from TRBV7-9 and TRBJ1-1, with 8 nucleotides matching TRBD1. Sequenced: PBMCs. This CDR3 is CASSLITGGTEAFF. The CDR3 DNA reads TGTGCCAGCAGCCTGATTACAGGGGGCACTGAAGCTTTCTTT.